Below are 10 T cell receptor beta chains sequenced from a single sample in a study of T cell repertoires in ileal Crohn's disease. Noted time point: proximal margin of the surgical specimen (macroscopically non-inflamed). The repertoire was sequenced with immunoSEQ multiplex PCR; TCRdb's copy has only in-frame clones and lacks some. The repertoire holds under 7,500 clones, with 75% to 80% as singletons. The sequenced sample consisted of ileal tissue. The receptors shown here come from an adult with Crohn's disease.

V gene TRBV5-4 combines with J gene TRBJ2-2; 8 nucleotides agree with TRBD2. The germline CDR1 and CDR2 sequences are SGHNT and YYREEE (reference sequence). The CDR3 length is 15 residues. V lost 3 bases to trimming and J lost 6 bases; unmatched junction nucleotides: 7. The chain's CDR3 is CASSSLADVSGELFF. As DNA, the CDR3 is TGTGCCAGCAGCTCACTAGCGGACGTCTCCGGGGAGCTGTTTTTT.

This rearrangement joins TRBV6-6 to TRBJ2-7; 11 bases map to TRBD1. V lost 6 bases and J lost 2; bases outside the gene matches: 6. The germline CDR1 and CDR2 sequences are MNHNY and SVGAGI (reference sequence). This CDR3 is 15 amino acids long. CDR3 amino acids: CASSIGQGAAYEQYF. For the CDR3, the DNA is TGTGCCAGCAGCATCGGACAGGGGGCCGCCTACGAGCAGTACTTC.

The rearrangement uses TRBV13 and TRBJ1-4, with 11 bases that match TRBD1. V was clipped by 0 bases and J by 8 bases; unmatched bases: 5. CDR3 length: 16 amino acids. The germline V gene encodes CDR1 PRHDT and CDR2 FYEKMQ (reference sequence). CDR3 sequence (DNA): TGTGCCAGCAGCTTAGGAGGACAGGGGGCGGGAGAAAAACTGTTTTTT. Translation gives CASSLGGQGAGEKLFF.

The CDR3 here is CASSLYVRTTNEQFF. DNA for the CDR3: TGTGCCAGCAGCTTGTATGTCAGAACCACCAATGAGCAGTTCTTC. The rearrangement links TRBV5-6 to TRBJ2-1; D gene ambiguous. V shed 1 base and J shed 6 bases, with 14 bases lying between them. The CDR3 is 15 residues long. Germline V gene lookup returns CDR1 SGHDT and CDR2 YYEEEE. Full variable domain (rest looked up from reference TRBV5-6 and TRBJ2-1): DAGVTQSPTHLIKTRGQQVTLRCSPKSGHDTVSWYQQALGQGPQFIFQYYEEEERQRGNFPDRFSGHQFPNYSSELNVNALLLGDSALYLCASSLYVRTTNEQFFGPGTRLTVL.

The chain employs TRBV10-3 and TRBJ2-7; D may be TRBD2 (5 bases). Looked up from germline, CDR1 is ENHRY and CDR2 is SYGVKD. This CDR3 has 11 residues. CDR3 coding DNA: TGTGCGGTAGCTAGCACCTACGAGCAGTACTTC. Residues: CAVASTYEQYF.

This clone was seen more than once but under ten times. The V call is TRBV15, the J call TRBJ1-2, with D possibly matching TRBD1 (6 bases). Between the trimmed V and J ends, which lost 1 base and 0 bases, there was a span of 6 bases. The CDR3 totals 14 residues. Germline CDR1 is LNHNV and CDR2 is YYDKDF (reference sequence). CDR3 loop: CATSRGDTNYGYTF. The CDR3 region has the DNA TGTGCCACCAGCAGAGGGGACACTAACTATGGCTACACCTTC.

The chain links TRBV5-1 to TRBJ2-2; weak D call: TRBD1 (5 bases). The V end was cut by 1 base, the J end by 3 bases, with 10 bases between. Germline V gives CDR1 SGHRS, CDR2 YFSETQ. CDR3 length equals 15 residues. The CDR3 DNA is TGCGCCAGCAGCTTGAGTACCAGGGACACCGGGGAGCTGTTTTTT. It encodes CASSLSTRDTGELFF.

The chain links TRBV6-5 to TRBJ1-2, with D tentatively TRBD1 (5 bases). This CDR3 spans 15 amino acids. Germline CDR1 MNHEY, CDR2 SVGAGI. The V end lost 5 bases, the J end lost 0 bases, and 13 bases lay between the germline ends. The CDR3 spells CASSRLGEANYGYTF. In DNA, the CDR3 is TGTGCCAGCAGTAGGCTAGGGGAAGCTAACTATGGCTACACCTTC.

The V gene is TRBV5-1, the J gene TRBJ1-3; the D is unclear. In germline, CDR1 is SGHRS, CDR2 YFSETQ. V was trimmed by 2 bases and J by 2 bases, leaving 11 bases between them. This CDR3 has 15 residues. The CDR3 loop is CASSFLGSTGNTIYF. The CDR3 nucleotides are TGCGCCAGCAGCTTTCTTGGGTCCACTGGAAACACCATATATTTT.

This clone was seen only once. J is TRBJ2-3 and V is TRBV2; a possible D gene is TRBD2 (5 bases). V lost 2 bases and J 5 bases, leaving 5 bases between the germline ends. Germline loops: CDR1 SNHLY, CDR2 FYNNEI. The CDR3 sequence is 12 residues long. CDR3 DNA sequence: TGTGCCAGCAGTGAACGGGAAGATACGCAGTATTTT. It yields the protein CASSEREDTQYF.